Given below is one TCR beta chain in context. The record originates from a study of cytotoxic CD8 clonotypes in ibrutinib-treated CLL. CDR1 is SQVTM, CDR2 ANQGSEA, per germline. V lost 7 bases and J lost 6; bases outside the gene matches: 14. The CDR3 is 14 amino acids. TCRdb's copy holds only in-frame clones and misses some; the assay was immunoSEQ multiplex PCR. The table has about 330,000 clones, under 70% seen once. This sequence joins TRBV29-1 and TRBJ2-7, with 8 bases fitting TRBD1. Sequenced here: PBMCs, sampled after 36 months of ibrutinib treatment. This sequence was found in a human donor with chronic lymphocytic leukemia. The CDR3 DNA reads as TGCAGCGCCCGGGCAGGGGGCCCCCTCCCCGAGCAGTACTTC. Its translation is CSARAGGPLPEQYF.